This T cell receptor beta chain was obtained from a study of T cells in Graves' hyperthyroidism and ophthalmopathy. Germline CDR1 and CDR2: SGHVS and FNYEAQ. This CDR3 region has 16 residues. The V gene lost 1 base and the J gene lost 7 bases, with 17 bases spanning the gap. This clonotype was seen a handful of times. The antigen remains unidentified. The investigators amplified TCR beta CDR3 regions from RNA transcripts. HTBI primers were employed in a first-round RT-PCR of the TCR CDR3. TCRdb analysed the multiplex PCR reads with MiXCR anew, one entry per CDR3 protein. The table lists roughly 420,000 distinct CDR3 sequences, 15% to 18% of them singletons, with around 14% in the top ten. Points from the study as a whole: Most thyroid-expanded clonotypes above 0.001 were also found in blood.

Exclusion criteria comprised uncontrolled infection, other autoimmune disease, pregnancy or lactation. More than 9.5 ml fresh peripheral blood yielded the PBMCs. The clonotype comes from a woman between 18 and 29 years old with Graves' hyperthyroidism. The sequenced sample was blood. The V call is TRBV7-6, the J call TRBJ2-1, with no clear D. In DNA form, the CDR3 reads TGTGCCAGCAGCTTAGGGCGAGCCGGCCTGGTAAATGAGCAGTTCTTC. Protein sequence: CASSLGRAGLVNEQFF.